The 9 T cell receptor beta chains listed next were all sequenced from one sample in a study of early T cells in non-severe SARS-CoV-2 infection. TCRdb re-called the 5' RACE reads with MiXCR, one entry per CDR3 protein. The sample has approximately 49,000 distinct CDR3 sequences, approximately 12% seen once; the top ten hold roughly a tenth. Sequencing was done on a sample of whole blood. The receptors come from an adult who was a healthcare worker with PCR-confirmed SARS-CoV-2 infection or an uninfected control (not recorded which).

This clonotype was recorded at least ten times. The V and J genes are TRBV27 and TRBJ2-3, with D uncertain. Germline CDR1 is MNHEY and CDR2 is SMNVEV (reference sequence). V was pared by 3 bases and J by 2 bases, with 9 bases between. The CDR3 loop spans 14 amino acids. The CDR3 reads CASSFSINTDTQYF. CDR3 bases: TGTGCCAGCAGTTTCAGTATCAACACAGATACGCAGTATTTT.

This clonotype has only a few counts. The chain carries TRBV6-2 or TRBV6-3 and TRBJ2-3; D ambiguous. V lost 2 bases, J lost 6 bases, and 9 bases lay in between. The CDR3 runs to 13 residues. CDR1 is MNHEY, CDR2 SVGEGT, per germline. Written as DNA, the CDR3 is TGTGCCAGCAGTTACGGCCTCGCCGATACGCAGTATTTT. Translation gives CASSYGLADTQYF.

This clonotype was counted at least ten times. The genes are TRBV7-9 and TRBJ2-7, with 10 bases matching TRBD1. J was trimmed by 6 bases and V by 4 bases; bases with no gene match: 9. CDR3 length: 15 amino acids. In germline, CDR1 is SEHNR, CDR2 FQNEAQ (reference sequence). The DNA for the CDR3 is TGTGCCAGCAGCTCGGGGACAGGGGCAGTAGGCGAGCAGTACTTC. Its protein product is CASSSGTGAVGEQYF.

The chain joins TRBV20-1 to TRBJ2-7, with D possibly being TRBD2 (6 bases). Trimming left V 0 bases short and J 2 bases short, with 26 bases between. CDR1 is DFQATT and CDR2 is SNEGSKA in the germline V gene (reference sequence). This CDR3 region has 19 residues. CDR3 protein: CSARDLSRVDGGAAYEQYF. The CDR3 bases are TGCAGTGCTAGAGATCTCTCGAGGGTTGACGGGGGTGCCGCCTACGAGCAGTACTTC.

V usage is TRBV28 and J usage is TRBJ1-1; possibly TRBD1 for D (6 bases). The length of the CDR3 is 15 residues. Germline assignment: CDR1 MDHEN and CDR2 SYDVKM. Trimming took off 2 bases at V and 1 base at J, with 11 bases between the two ends. The CDR3 reads CASSLGRTANTEAFF. The CDR3 DNA sequence: TGTGCCAGCAGTTTAGGCAGGACAGCGAACACTGAAGCTTTCTTT.

This clonotype was recorded many times. The chain recombines TRBV7-9 with TRBJ1-4; 7 bases agree with TRBD1. The ends lost 7 bases at V and 4 bases at J; junction bases unmatched: 3. CDR3 length: 13 amino acids. Germline assignment: CDR1 SEHNR and CDR2 FQNEAQ (reference sequence). Here the CDR3 reads CASKWDSNEKLFF. The CDR3 DNA is TGTGCCAGCAAATGGGACAGTAATGAAAAACTGTTTTTT.

The V and J genes are TRBV20-1 and TRBJ2-7, with TRBD2 matching over 7 bases. The CDR3 sequence is 15 residues long. Losses at the gene ends were 1 base for V and 0 bases for J; bases not matched to a gene: 6. Per germline, CDR1 DFQATT and CDR2 SNEGSKA (reference sequence). CDR3 sequence: CSARGRGEGSYEQYF. The CDR3, as DNA: TGCAGTGCTAGAGGTCGGGGGGAGGGCTCCTACGAGCAGTACTTC.

This clonotype was recorded at least ten times. The gene calls are TRBV7-2 and TRBJ2-3; D not certain. This CDR3 comprises 14 residues. Germline V gene sequence: CDR1 SGHTA, CDR2 FQGNSA. Trimming pared 2 bases from V and 3 bases from J, leaving 9 bases between. The CDR3 DNA reads TGTGCCAGCAGCTTATTAGGATGGACAGATACGCAGTATTTT. This translates into CASSLLGWTDTQYF.

The chain couples TRBV3-2 to TRBJ1-1. TRBV3-2 is a pseudogene locus. The CDR3 extends over 18 amino acids. The CDR3 loop is CASSPGPTGVETSTETFF. CDR3 nucleotide sequence: TGTGCCAGCAGTCCGGGACCAACGGGCGTAGAGACATCCACTGAAACTTTCTTT.